Below are 4 T cell receptor beta chains sequenced from a single sample in a study of shared clonotypes between healthy human individuals. Method: immunoSEQ multiplex PCR; TCRdb's copy keeps in-frame clones and lacks some. The repertoire includes about 380,000 clones, 90% to 97% of them detected once, and more than 0.3% sits in the top ten. The sequenced material came from memory CD8+ T cells sorted from blood. Subset here: CD45RO+ cells pooled with CCR7-negative TemRA cells. The receptors were sampled from a man aged 25-45 years in good health.

V is TRBV7-9 and J is TRBJ2-2; tentative D call: TRBD1 (6 bases). The CDR3 loop spans 15 amino acids. Germline V CDR1 and CDR2: SEHNR, FQNEAQ (reference sequence). Between the trimmed V and J ends, which lost 6 bases and 4 bases, there was a span of 15 bases. CDR3 in amino acids: CASRGIRGTTGELFF. The CDR3, as DNA: TGTGCCAGCAGGGGGATAAGGGGGACCACCGGGGAGCTGTTTTTT. The full variable domain, in which reference TRBV7-9 and TRBJ2-2 provide the parts outside the CDR3, is DTGVSQNPRHKITKRGQNVTFRCDPISEHNRLYWYRQTLGQGPEFLTYFQNEAQLEKSRLLSDRFSAERPKGSFSTLEIQRTEQGDSAMYLCASRGIRGTTGELFFGEGSRLTVL.

The chain links TRBV5-1 to TRBJ1-2; D is ambiguous. V dropped 2 bases and J dropped 8 bases, with 10 bases sitting between them. The CDR3 totals 12 residues. CDR1 SGHRS and CDR2 YFSETQ come from the germline V gene. CDR3 sequence: CASSLTAEGYTF. The CDR3 region has the DNA TGCGCCAGCAGCTTAACGGCAGAGGGCTACACCTTC.

J is TRBJ2-1 and V is TRBV2, with 16 bases aligning to TRBD2. J gave up 1 base and V 6 bases, and 3 bases lay outside the gene matches. The V gene's germline CDR1 is SNHLY and CDR2 FYNNEI. The CDR3 has 17 amino acids. The CDR3 here is CASRGLAGGGSYNEQFF. The CDR3 nucleotides read TGTGCCAGCAGGGGACTAGCGGGAGGGGGGTCCTACAATGAGCAGTTCTTC.

The V and J genes are TRBV10-3 and TRBJ2-7, with 14 positions matching TRBD2. V shed 10 bases, J shed 7 bases, and the junction held 12 bases outside the gene matches. This CDR3 is built from 15 residues. The germline V gene encodes CDR1 ENHRY and CDR2 SYGVKD. CDR3 residues: CATARGTSGSEEQYF. CDR3 DNA: TGTGCCACCGCTCGCGGGACTAGCGGGAGTGAAGAGCAGTACTTC.